This record looks at one TCR beta chain sequence and its context. A much larger clone differs from this one at a single base, so this may be a read error. Because it lacks the conserved phenylalanine or tryptophan at the end, this CDR3 is likely a read error. No DNA is shown, since the ends of the CDR3 on it are uncertain; the CDR3 is the one TCRdb lists. The sample originates from a study of read filtering for tumor transcriptome and immune sequencing. Per the germline V gene, CDR1 is SGHTA and CDR2 is FQGTGA. The CDR3 sequence runs 15 residues, both termini included. Molecular barcoded adaptors covering alpha/delta and beta/gamma chains were used on 400 ng RNA. MiXCR, run by TCRdb on the reads, gives a single entry per CDR3 protein. Here the sample spans about 57,000 distinct CDR3 sequences, roughly 20% being singletons.

The source of this sequence is a donor at least 40 years old with multiple myeloma. The chain links TRBV7-3 to TRBJ2-5; no DNA check was done on the table's D call, TRBD1. Material: a population of CD138-negative cells sorted from bone marrow. This CDR3 is CASSLTQGLQETQHL.